This T cell receptor beta chain was observed in a study of beta chain features in type 1 diabetes (dated by TCRdb to the late 2010s). Study-level background: Mean age, gender distribution, total cell number and subset yield were not different between patients and healthy donors. A total of roughly 100,000,000 sorted cells were examined across all samples, and the number of cells per subset was strongly correlated with RNA yield. In the study, TCRB repertoires of sorted circulating CD4+ T cell subsets from recently diagnosed type 1 diabetes patients were compared with those of matched healthy donors. Regulatory and stem cell-like memory subsets were obtained from only 8 patients and roughly eight healthy donors, while naive and central memory subsets were obtained from all 30 or so donors.

The paper as a whole reports these results and caveats: Because the HLA sub-analyses included only small numbers of individuals, any influence of HLA type on TCRB rearrangement was left unresolved. In all four CD4+ subsets, TCRB CDR3 length was moderately but significantly shorter in type 1 diabetes patients. Because cDNA rather than genomic DNA was sequenced, highly expressing activated cells could have been over-represented, although no difference in activation and CD3 levels was found between groups. Naive, central memory and regulatory TCRB repertoires appeared more similar among patients than among healthy donors. At VDJ recombination sites, patients with type 1 diabetes made fewer insertions and deleted more nucleotides, a pattern implying thymic rearrangement abnormalities. Shorter templates might be favored by PCR, yet because patient and control samples were amplified and corrected together, any such skew would affect both groups equally.

The entire isolated RNA was reverse transcribed using the High Capacity cDNA Reverse Transcription Kit, and thus expressed TCRB transcripts were sequenced. Deep immunoSEQ sequencing was applied to naive, central memory and regulatory T cell samples, giving an average of roughly 3.5 million total reads per sample. After sorted cells were lysed in RLT buffer, RNA was extracted with DNase-treated RNeasy Micro or Mini kits, with the choice depending on cell number. Each cell subset was processed on its own to prevent cross-contamination, while patient and healthy donor samples were processed together. TCRB sequences were amplified from cDNA with the immunoSEQ multiplex PCR, producing 87-bp fragments spanning the CDR3 region. Sequencing of the amplicons was done on the Illumina HiSeq platform. The authors' analysis ran thus. Synthetic template baselines were used to correct PCR bias computationally, reads within Hamming distance 2 were collapsed together, and singletons that could not be merged were discarded. Reads were aligned against IMGT so that V, D and J genes, CDR3 length and insertions or deletions at six rearrangement sites could be assigned. Within each subset, clonotype counts were normalized to the number of sorted cells before true diversity and Gini coefficients were calculated with the tcR R package. The overlap coefficient, calculated on TCRB nucleotide sequences, was used to measure repertoire sharing. As stored in TCRdb, this immuneACCESS dataset retains in-frame rearrangements with V and J assigned. A fraction of the clones does not appear; measured against another copy, unresolved V genes explain less than half of the discrepancy, and the remainder lacks a known reason. V, J and clone size are those of that table, while D and trimming were read from the DNA. The sample has 250,000 to 400,000 clones on record, approximately 15% of them singletons. The ten largest account for around 7% of the sample.

From each donor, a single peripheral blood sample of about 116 mL on average was drawn into heparinised tubes. A BD FACSAria II was used to sort naive, central memory, regulatory and stem cell-like memory CD4+ T cells with a panel that included CD45RO, CCR7, CD25, CD127, CD95 and CD27. A purity above 95% was achieved for all sorted populations. PBMCs were separated immediately by Lymphoprep density gradient centrifugation and were stained directly, without being cultured. Samples were stained and sorted in pairs, with one healthy donor and one patient per experiment, so that batch effects were minimized. Remarks on this clone: Its antigen is currently not known. No base qualities exist here, and no much larger clone lies one base off it.

Sequencing was carried out using central memory CD4+ T cells from blood. This receptor was identified in a man under 40 in good health.

The CDR3 has the sequence CASSPRTGQMNSPLHF. The DNA is as follows: TGTGCCAGCAGCCCCAGGACAGGACAAATGAATTCACCCCTCCACTTT. The V gene is TRBV9 and the J gene is TRBJ1-6, and TRBD1 matches 7 of the central bases. As encoded in the germline V gene, CDR1 is SGDLS while CDR2 is YYNGEE. Compared with germline, V lacks 4 bases and J lacks 7 bases; bases without a gene match: 11. From the cysteine up to the phenylalanine, the CDR3 has a length of 16 residues. The DNA shown is the 48-base CDR3, in frame from base 1.